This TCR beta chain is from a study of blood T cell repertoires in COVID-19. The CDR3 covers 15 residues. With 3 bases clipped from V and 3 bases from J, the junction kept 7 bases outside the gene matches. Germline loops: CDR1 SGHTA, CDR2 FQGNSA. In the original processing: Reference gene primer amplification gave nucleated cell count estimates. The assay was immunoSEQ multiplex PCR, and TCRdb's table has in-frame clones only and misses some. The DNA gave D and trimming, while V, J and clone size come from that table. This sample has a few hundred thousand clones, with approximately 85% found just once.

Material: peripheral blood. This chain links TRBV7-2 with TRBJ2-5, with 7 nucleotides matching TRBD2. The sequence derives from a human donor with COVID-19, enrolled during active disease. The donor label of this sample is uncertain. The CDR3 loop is CASSFDRGGEETQYF. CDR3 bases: TGTGCCAGCAGCTTTGACCGGGGAGGGGAAGAGACCCAGTACTTC.